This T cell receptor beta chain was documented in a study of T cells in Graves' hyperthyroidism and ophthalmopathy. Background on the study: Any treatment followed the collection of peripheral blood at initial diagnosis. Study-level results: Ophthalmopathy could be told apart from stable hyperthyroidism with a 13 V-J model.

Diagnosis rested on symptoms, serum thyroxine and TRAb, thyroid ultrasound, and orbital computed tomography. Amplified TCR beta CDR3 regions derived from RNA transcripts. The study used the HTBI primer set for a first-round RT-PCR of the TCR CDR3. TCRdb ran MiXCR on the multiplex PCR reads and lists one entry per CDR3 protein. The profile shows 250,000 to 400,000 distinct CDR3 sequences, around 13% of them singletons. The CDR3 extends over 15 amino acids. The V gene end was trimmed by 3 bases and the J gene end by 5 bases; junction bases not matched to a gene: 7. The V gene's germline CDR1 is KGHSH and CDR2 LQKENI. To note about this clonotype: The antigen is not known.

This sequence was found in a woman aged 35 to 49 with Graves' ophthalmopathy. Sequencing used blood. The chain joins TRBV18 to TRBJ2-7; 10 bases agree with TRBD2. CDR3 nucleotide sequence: TGTGCCAGCTCACCGGTCGCTAGCGGGAGCGACGAGCAGTACTTC. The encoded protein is CASSPVASGSDEQYF.